The source of this TCR beta chain is a study of CD8+CD57+ T cells in acquired aplastic anemia. Overall study: The sorted CD4+ and CD8+ cells yielded an average around 3 ug of DNA.

The study's findings and limits: Patients and controls shared 25 to 30 CD8+ CDR3 sequences.

Many counts were recorded for this clonotype. The antigen remains unidentified. The template for TCR beta VDJ and CDR3 sequence profiling was genomic DNA. TCRdb passed the reads through MiXCR, listing each CDR3 protein once. The sample carries roughly 150,000 distinct CDR3 sequences, 40% to 55% recorded once. An expansion of CD8+CD57+ cells by flow cytometry had been shown in patients chosen for sequencing. All patients had severe acquired aplastic anemia. The length of the CDR3 is 15 residues. Per germline, CDR1 MGHRA and CDR2 YSYEKL. Trimming removed 0 bases at V and 1 base at J, with 7 bases between.

The TCR originated in a human donor with aplastic anemia. The chain carries TRBV4-1 and TRBJ1-5; D is undetermined. The sequenced sample consisted of sorted CD4+, CD8+, or CD8+CD57+ T cells (not recorded which) from PBMCs. The CDR3, as DNA: TGCGCCAGCAGCCAAGACTACAACAGCAATCAGCCCCAGCATTTT. It yields the protein CASSQDYNSNQPQHF.